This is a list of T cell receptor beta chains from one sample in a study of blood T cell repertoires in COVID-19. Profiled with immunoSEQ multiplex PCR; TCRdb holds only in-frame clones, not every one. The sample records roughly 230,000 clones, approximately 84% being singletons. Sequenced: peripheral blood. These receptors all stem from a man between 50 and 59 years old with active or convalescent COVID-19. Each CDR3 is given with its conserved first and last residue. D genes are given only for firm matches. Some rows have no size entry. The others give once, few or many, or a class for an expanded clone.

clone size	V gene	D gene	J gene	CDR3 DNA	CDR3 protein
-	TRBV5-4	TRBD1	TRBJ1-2	TGTGCCATACAGGGGGCCAGTGGCTACACCTTC	CAIQGASGYTF
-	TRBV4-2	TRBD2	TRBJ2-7	TGTGCCAGCAGCCAGGAACTAGCGGGGGCCCACTACGAGCAGTACTTC	CASSQELAGAHYEQYF
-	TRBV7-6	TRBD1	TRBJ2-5	TGTGCCAGCAGCTCCGGGACAGGGTGGGGGCAAGAGACCCAGTACTTC	CASSSGTGWGQETQYF
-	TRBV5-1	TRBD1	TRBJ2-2	TGCGCCAGCAGCCTGGGACAGGGACACGCCGGGGAGCTGTTTTTT	CASSLGQGHAGELFF
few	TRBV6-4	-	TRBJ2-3	TGTGCCAGCAGTGAAGGAGGGGGCACAGATACGCAGTATTTT	CASSEGGGTDTQYF
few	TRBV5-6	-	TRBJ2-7	TGTGCCAGCACACCAGGCCTGGGGGGTTTCTACGAGCAGTACTTC	CASTPGLGGFYEQYF
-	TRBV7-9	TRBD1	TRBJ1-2	TGTGCCAGCAGCTTTGGAAGGACAGGGGGCTGGGGTAACTATGGCTACACCTTC	CASSFGRTGGWGNYGYTF
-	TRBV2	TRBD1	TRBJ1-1	TGTGCCAGCAGTCGGGACAGGAGAGTGAACACTGAAGCTTTCTTT	CASSRDRRVNTEAFF
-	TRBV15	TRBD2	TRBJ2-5	TGTGCCACCAGAGGTGAACTAGCGGGGGAAGAGACCCAGTACTTC	CATRGELAGEETQYF
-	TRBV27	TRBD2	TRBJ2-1	TGTGCCAGCAGTTTATCGCGCGGGGGGGTGAGCTCCTACAATGAGCAGTTCTTC	CASSLSRGGVSSYNEQFF
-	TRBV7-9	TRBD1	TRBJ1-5	TGTGCCAGCAGCCAGGGGGCGGGGCAGCCCCAGCATTTT	CASSQGAGQPQHF
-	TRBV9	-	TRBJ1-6	TGTGCCAGCAGTCTTGACAGTTATAATTCACCCCTCCACTTT	CASSLDSYNSPLHF
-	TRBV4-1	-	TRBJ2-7	TGCGCCAGCAGCCAGCCTGTTTCGTCGAGCTCCTACGAGCAGTACTTC	CASSQPVSSSSYEQYF
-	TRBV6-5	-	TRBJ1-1	TGTGCCAGCAGTTACAAGGGGGAGAACACTGAAGCTTTCTTT	CASSYKGENTEAFF
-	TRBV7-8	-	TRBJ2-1	TGTGCCAGTGGACTTGCCTACAATGAGCAGTTCTTC	CASGLAYNEQFF
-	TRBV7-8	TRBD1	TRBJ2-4	TGTGCCAGCTCGAAGGACAGGCCGGGCCTGGGAGCCAAAAACATTCAGTACTTC	CASSKDRPGLGAKNIQYF
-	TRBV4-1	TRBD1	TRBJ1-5	TGCGCCAGCAGCCAAGACAGGGGGCAGCCCCAGCATTTT	CASSQDRGQPQHF
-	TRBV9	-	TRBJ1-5	TGTGCCAGCAGCGAAGGGTACGGGGTTACGGAGCCCCAGCATTTT	CASSEGYGVTEPQHF
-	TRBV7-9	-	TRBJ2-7	TGTGCCAGCAGCCCTCAGGGCAGACACTCCTACGAGCAGTACTTC	CASSPQGRHSYEQYF
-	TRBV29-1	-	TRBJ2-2	TGCAGCGTTCAAGGGTTGAGCACCGGGGAGCTGTTTTTT	CSVQGLSTGELFF
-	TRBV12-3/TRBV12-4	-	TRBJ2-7	TGTGCCAGCAGTTTCGGAGGCCCCTACGAGCAGTACTTC	CASSFGGPYEQYF
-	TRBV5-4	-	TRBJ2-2	TGTGCCAGCAGCTTGGGGACTTTGAACACCGGGGAGCTGTTTTTT	CASSLGTLNTGELFF
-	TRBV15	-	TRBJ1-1	TGTGCCACCAGCAGAGCGCTAAACACTGAAGCTTTCTTT	CATSRALNTEAFF
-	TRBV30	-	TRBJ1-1	TGTGCCTGGAGTAGATTTAGTGTGGAGACTGAAGCTTTCTTT	CAWSRFSVETEAFF
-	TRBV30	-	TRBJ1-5	TGTGCCTGGAGCCCCTCTCGGGGGGGATATCAGCCCCAGCATTTT	CAWSPSRGGYQPQHF
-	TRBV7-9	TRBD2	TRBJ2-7	TGTGCCAGCAGCTTAGCCCTAGCGGGGGGGCCGTCCGAGCAGTACTTC	CASSLALAGGPSEQYF
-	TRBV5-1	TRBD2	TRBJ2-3	TGCGCCAGCAGCTTGGAAGCGGGGGGGAGCACAGATACGCAGTATTTT	CASSLEAGGSTDTQYF
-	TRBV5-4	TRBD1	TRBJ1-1	TGTGCCAGCAGCATGGGCCCGGGACAGGACTTGAACACTGAAGCTTTCTTT	CASSMGPGQDLNTEAFF
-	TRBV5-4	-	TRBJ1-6	TGTGCCAGCAGCGCGGGCGGGTATTCACCCCTCCACTTT	CASSAGGYSPLHF
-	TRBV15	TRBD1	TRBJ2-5	TGTGCCACCAGCAGAGGGGACAGCCAAGAGACCCAGTACTTC	CATSRGDSQETQYF
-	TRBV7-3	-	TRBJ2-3	TGTGCCAGCAGCTTAACCGGGAGTCCCACAGATACGCAGTATTTT	CASSLTGSPTDTQYF
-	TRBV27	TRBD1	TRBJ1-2	TGTGCCAGCAGTTTATCCGGGACAGGCTATGGCTACACCTTC	CASSLSGTGYGYTF
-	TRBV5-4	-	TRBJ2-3	TGTGCCAGCAGCTTAGAGCCTAGCACAGATACGCAGTATTTT	CASSLEPSTDTQYF
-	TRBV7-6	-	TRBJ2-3	TGTGCCAGCAGCTCAACGACGGGGTATACGCAGTATTTT	CASSSTTGYTQYF
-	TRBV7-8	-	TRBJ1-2	TGTGCCAGCAGCTTAGCGTCCGCCGGTGAGCGTGGCTACACCTTC	CASSLASAGERGYTF
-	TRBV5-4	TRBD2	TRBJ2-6	TGTGCCAGCAGCCTGGGTGTCGGCGGGGGGCGCTCTGGGGCCAACGTCCTGACTTTC	CASSLGVGGGRSGANVLTF
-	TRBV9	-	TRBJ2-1	TGTGCCAGCAGCGTAGAGCCATTCTCCTACAATGAGCAGTTCTTC	CASSVEPFSYNEQFF
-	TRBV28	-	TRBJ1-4	TGTGCCGGACGTCAGGGAAATGAAAAACTGTTTTTT	CAGRQGNEKLFF
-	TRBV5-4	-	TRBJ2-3	TGTGCCAGCAGGCAGGGGAGCACAGATACGCAGTATTTT	CASRQGSTDTQYF
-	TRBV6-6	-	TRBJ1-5	TGTGCCAGCATTACAGGAGATAGCAATCAGCCCCAGCATTTT	CASITGDSNQPQHF
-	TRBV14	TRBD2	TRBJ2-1	TGTGCCAGCAGCCCCCTGGGCGGGGGGGTATACAATGAGCAGTTCTTC	CASSPLGGGVYNEQFF
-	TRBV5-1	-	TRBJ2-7	TGCGCCAGCAGCTTGGTCTCAGGTCCGTTGGCAGGGGGGTACGAGCAGTACTTC	CASSLVSGPLAGGYEQYF
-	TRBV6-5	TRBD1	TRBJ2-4	TGTGCCAGCAGTTACTCAGCAGGACAGGGGGACATTCAGTACTTC	CASSYSAGQGDIQYF
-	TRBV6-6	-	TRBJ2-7	TGTGCCAGCAGTTACTCGAGAGGGAGGACCTACGAGCAGTACTTC	CASSYSRGRTYEQYF
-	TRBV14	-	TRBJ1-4	TGTGCCAGCAGCCAAGGGACAGTTAATGAAAAACTGTTTTTT	CASSQGTVNEKLFF
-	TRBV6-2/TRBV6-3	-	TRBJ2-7	TGTGCCAGCAGTTATGCCGGGGAAAGCTACGAGCAGTACTTC	CASSYAGESYEQYF
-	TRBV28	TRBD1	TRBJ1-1	TGTGCCAGCAGCTTTGGACAGGGGAACACTGAAGCTTTCTTT	CASSFGQGNTEAFF
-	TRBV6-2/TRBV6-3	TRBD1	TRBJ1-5	TGTGCCAGCAGTTCGGACAGGGACGGTGCCCAGCATTTT	CASSSDRDGAQHF
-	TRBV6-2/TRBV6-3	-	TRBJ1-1	TGTGCCAGCAGTTACGACGGGGGATTCGGAGCTTTCTTT	CASSYDGGFGAFF
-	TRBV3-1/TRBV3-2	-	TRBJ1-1	TGTGCCAGCAGCCTCCCGGGGACTGAAGCTTTCTTT	CASSLPGTEAFF